The 32 T cell receptor beta chains listed next were all sequenced from one sample in a study of blood T cell repertoires in COVID-19. Sequencing used immunoSEQ multiplex PCR; TCRdb keeps in-frame clones, though not all of them. This sample carries under 250,000 clones, 85% of them seen once, and the ten largest clones take 5% to 8%. Sequencing input: peripheral blood. These TCRs come from a woman in her sixties or seventies with active or convalescent COVID-19.

This clone was seen just once. The rearrangement links TRBV12-3 or TRBV12-4 to TRBJ2-1; weak D call: TRBD2 (6 bases). The CDR3 totals 12 residues. The V gene lost 8 bases and the J gene lost 4 bases, with 9 bases spanning the gap. This CDR3 reads CASVSGYNEQFF. Written as DNA, the CDR3 is TGTGCCAGCGTTAGCGGTTACAATGAGCAGTTCTTC.

The chain is built from TRBV7-3 and TRBJ2-5; 7 bases are shared with TRBD1. V was clipped by 5 bases and J by 2 bases; unmatched bases: 2. Germline V gives CDR1 SGHTA, CDR2 FQGTGA. The CDR3 sequence is 13 residues long. This CDR3 is CASSRDRQETQYF. The CDR3 DNA sequence: TGTGCCAGCAGCCGGGACAGACAAGAGACCCAGTACTTC.

This chain connects TRBV3-1 (or the pseudogene TRBV3-2) to TRBJ2-1, with a possible D match to TRBD1 (6 bases). V was pared by 4 bases and J by 0 bases, with 13 bases between. Germline V lookup: CDR1 LGHDT, CDR2 YNNKEL (reference sequence). The CDR3 runs to 16 residues. The CDR3 region is CASSLNLQGSYNEQFF. The CDR3 bases are TGTGCCAGCAGCCTCAATCTACAGGGCTCCTACAATGAGCAGTTCTTC.

J is TRBJ2-1 and V is TRBV15; 7 bases fit TRBD1. The germline CDR1 and CDR2 sequences are LNHNV and YYDKDF (reference sequence). This CDR3 has 13 amino acids. The V segment lost 8 bases and the J segment 4 bases; nucleotides outside the gene matches: 5. Here the CDR3 reads CATQGERYNEQFF. The CDR3 coding sequence is TGTGCCACCCAGGGGGAGAGGTACAATGAGCAGTTCTTC.

This clone turned up a few times. J is TRBJ2-5 and V is TRBV11-1, with D tentatively TRBD2 (5 bases). The V gene's germline CDR1 is SGHAT and CDR2 FQDESV (reference sequence). This CDR3 comprises 13 residues. Trimming left V 5 bases short and J 5 bases short, with 12 bases between. The chain's CDR3 is CASSLLGGETQYF. As DNA, the CDR3 is TGTGCCAGCAGCCTCCTAGGCGGGGAGACCCAGTACTTC.

V is TRBV5-1 and J is TRBJ1-5; no definite D call. This CDR3 is built from 15 residues. V lost 5 bases to trimming and J lost 3 bases, with 15 bases between them. The germline V gene encodes CDR1 SGHRS and CDR2 YFSETQ. The CDR3 loop is CASRITNSPNQPQHF. The CDR3 nucleotides are TGCGCCAGCAGAATTACAAACAGCCCCAATCAGCCCCAGCATTTT.

V is TRBV27 and J is TRBJ1-2, with D unclear. V was cut by 4 bases and J by 2 bases, with 5 bases left in between. Germline loops: CDR1 MNHEY, CDR2 SMNVEV (reference sequence). The CDR3 covers 12 residues. The CDR3 region is CASSSGNYGYTF. The CDR3 bases are TGTGCCAGCAGTTCCGGGAACTATGGCTACACCTTC.

V and J are TRBV3-1 (or the pseudogene TRBV3-2) and TRBJ1-6; 11 bases line up with TRBD1. V gave up 4 bases and J gave up 3 bases; unmatched junction bases: 8. The CDR3 contains 18 residues. In germline, CDR1 is LGHDT, CDR2 YNNKEL (reference sequence). CDR3 amino acids: CASSPTSGTGGYNSPLHF. CDR3 nucleotide sequence: TGTGCCAGCAGCCCCACCTCCGGGACAGGGGGCTATAATTCACCCCTCCACTTT.

The rearrangement uses TRBV13 and TRBJ2-1, with TRBD2 as a possible D gene (5 bases). CDR3 length equals 17 residues. The V gene's germline CDR1 is PRHDT and CDR2 FYEKMQ (reference sequence). Trimming shortened V by 3 bases and J by 0 bases, and 15 bases separated the two germline ends. CDR3 sequence (DNA): TGTGCCAGCAGCTTGCCCGGGCGGGCTGGCTCCTACAATGAGCAGTTCTTC. Its translation is CASSLPGRAGSYNEQFF.

The chain carries TRBV6-5 and TRBJ1-3; D is uncertain. The CDR3 extends over 16 amino acids. Per germline, CDR1 MNHEY and CDR2 SVGAGI. The V end was cut by 0 bases, the J end by 0 bases, with 9 bases between. This CDR3 reads CASSYSEGFSGNTIYF. The CDR3 DNA is TGTGCCAGCAGTTACTCAGAGGGTTTCTCTGGAAACACCATATATTTT.

The chain employs TRBV27 and TRBJ2-1; TRBD2 matches at 8 bases. V was clipped by 2 bases and J by 0 bases; unmatched bases: 9. Germline V CDR1 and CDR2: MNHEY, SMNVEV (reference sequence). The CDR3 totals 18 residues. The CDR3 DNA reads TGTGCCAGCAGTTTAGCGTTAAGCGGGAGTTACTCCTACAATGAGCAGTTCTTC. Translated: CASSLALSGSYSYNEQFF.

The chain has TRBV18 and TRBJ1-1; 7 bases agree with TRBD1. Germline V gene sequence: CDR1 KGHSH, CDR2 LQKENI. The V segment lost 1 base and the J segment 5 bases; nucleotides outside the gene matches: 4. The length of the CDR3 is 14 residues. CDR3 sequence (DNA): TGTGCCAGCTCACCACTGGACAGGCAAACTGAAGCTTTCTTT. Residues: CASSPLDRQTEAFF.

This clone was counted between two and nine times. V and J are TRBV7-8 and TRBJ1-6; a weak D match, TRBD1 (6 bases). Trimming took 3 bases from V and 10 from J, leaving 10 bases between them. Germline V CDR1 and CDR2: SGHVS, FQNEAQ. The CDR3 spans 13 residues. CDR3: CASSFTGRSPLHF. The CDR3 DNA reads as TGTGCCAGCAGCTTTACAGGGCGCTCACCCCTCCACTTT.

V gene TRBV5-5 combines with J gene TRBJ1-1; possibly TRBD1 for D (5 bases). The CDR3 has 13 amino acids. Germline loops: CDR1 SGHKS, CDR2 YYEKEE (reference sequence). V gave up 3 bases and J gave up 0 bases, with 6 bases separating them. This CDR3 is CASSSTVNTEAFF. The DNA of the CDR3 is TGTGCCAGCAGCTCGACAGTGAACACTGAAGCTTTCTTT.

This clone occurred a few times. V and J are TRBV25-1 and TRBJ1-1; D perhaps matches TRBD1 (6 bases). V gave up 6 bases and J gave up 5 bases, with 13 bases separating them. CDR1 is MGHDK and CDR2 is SYGVNS in the germline V gene. CDR3 length equals 13 residues. The CDR3 nucleotides read TGTGCCAGCAGACCAGGGGTTAATACTGAAGCTTTCTTT. Its translation: CASRPGVNTEAFF. The whole variable domain, remainder taken from reference TRBV25-1 and TRBJ1-1, is EADIYQTPRYLVIGTGKKITLECSQTMGHDKMYWYQQDPGMELHLIHYSYGVNSTEKGDLSSESTVSRIRTEHFPLTLESARPSHTSQYLCASRPGVNTEAFFGQGTRLTVV.

The rearrangement links TRBV14 to TRBJ1-2; 9 bases align to TRBD1. The germline V gene has CDR1 SGHDN and CDR2 FVKESK. CDR3 length: 14 residues. With V trimmed by 4 bases and J by 1 base, 1 base remained unmatched. The CDR3 loop reads CASSRTGDNYGYTF. In DNA form, the CDR3 reads TGTGCCAGCAGCCGGACAGGGGATAACTATGGCTACACCTTC.

This chain connects TRBV7-2 to TRBJ2-7; D is unclear. The CDR3 is 14 residues long. In germline, CDR1 is SGHTA, CDR2 FQGNSA. The ends were cut back, 4 bases at V and 5 bases at J, with 15 bases in the middle. CDR3 coding DNA: TGTGCCAGCAGCTCCGTGCCCGAGTCGGACGAGCAGTACGTC. Translating gives CASSSVPESDEQYV.

This chain uses TRBV15 with TRBJ1-2, with TRBD1 matching 8 bases. Germline CDR1 reads LNHNV; CDR2 reads YYDKDF (reference sequence). V lost 2 bases, J lost 5 bases, and 7 bases stayed unmatched. The CDR3 extends over 15 amino acids. The CDR3 reads CATSRTGGGEYGYTF. CDR3 DNA sequence: TGTGCCACCAGCAGAACAGGGGGTGGGGAGTATGGCTACACCTTC.

This clone was seen only a few times. The rearrangement uses TRBV6-1 and TRBJ1-5; no definite D call. This CDR3 has 17 residues. CDR1 is MNHNS, CDR2 SASEGT, per germline. The V gene lost 3 bases and the J gene lost 0 bases, with 15 bases spanning the gap. The CDR3 is CASSDGGLRDSNQPQHF. DNA for the CDR3: TGTGCCAGCAGTGACGGTGGGTTGCGGGATAGCAATCAGCCCCAGCATTTT.

The chain has TRBV13 and TRBJ2-7; 10 nucleotides align to TRBD1. The trim removed 3 bases at V and 4 bases at J, leaving 3 bases unmatched. The V gene's germline CDR1 is PRHDT and CDR2 FYEKMQ (reference sequence). The CDR3 spans 14 residues. In DNA form, the CDR3 reads TGTGCCAGCAGCTTGGGGACAGGGGTTTACGAGCAGTACTTC. As protein: CASSLGTGVYEQYF.

The genes are TRBV7-6 and TRBJ1-6; 7 bases map to TRBD1. The V segment lost 1 base and the J segment 10 bases; nucleotides outside the gene matches: 7. CDR1 and CDR2 from the germline V gene are SGHVS and FNYEAQ. The CDR3 extends over 15 amino acids. This chain's CDR3 is CASSLDTQGISPLHF. CDR3 in DNA: TGTGCCAGCAGCTTAGATACACAGGGGATCTCACCCCTCCACTTT.

The CDR3 DNA follows: TGCAGCGTGGCCCCGGGATACAATGAGCAGTTCTTC. This sequence encodes CSVAPGYNEQFF. The V and J genes are TRBV29-1 and TRBJ2-1; TRBD2 might be the D (5 bases). Trimming removed 6 bases from V and 4 bases from J, with 10 bases in between. Germline CDR1 is SQVTM and CDR2 is ANQGSEA. This CDR3 is built from 12 residues.

The chain joins TRBV6-2 or TRBV6-3 to TRBJ2-1; 8 nucleotides match TRBD2. Germline CDR1 MNHEY, CDR2 SVGEGT. Trimming cost V 2 bases and J 5 bases; bases outside gene matches: 11. There are 17 residues in the CDR3. DNA for the CDR3: TGTGCCAGCAGTTACAGGGGTGAGCGGGAGCGCAACAATGAGCAGTTCTTC. Translating gives CASSYRGERERNNEQFF.

V and J are TRBV28 and TRBJ2-6; D call uncertain. The CDR3 has 16 residues. Trimming shortened V by 1 base and J by 0 bases, and 7 bases separated the two germline ends. Germline V gives CDR1 MDHEN, CDR2 SYDVKM. The CDR3 DNA follows: TGTGCCAGCAGTTTATTTCGGAGCTCTGGGGCCAACGTCCTGACTTTC. The encoded protein is CASSLFRSSGANVLTF. The whole variable domain, remainder taken from reference TRBV28 and TRBJ2-6, is DVKVTQSSRYLVKRTGEKVFLECVQDMDHENMFWYRQDPGLGLRLIYFSYDVKMKEKGDIPEGYSVSREKKERFSLILESASTNQTSMYLCASSLFRSSGANVLTFGAGSRLTVL.

The V call is TRBV6-5, the J call TRBJ2-7; D is perhaps TRBD2 (5 bases). The V and J ends lost 7 bases and 2 bases respectively, with 18 bases between them. The CDR3 runs 15 residues. CDR1 is MNHEY and CDR2 is SVGAGI in the germline V gene. CDR3 in amino acids: CASTPRVRGPYEQYF. The CDR3, as DNA: TGTGCCAGCACCCCTCGCGTTCGAGGGCCCTACGAGCAGTACTTC.

V gene TRBV3-1 (or the pseudogene TRBV3-2) combines with J gene TRBJ1-4; D call uncertain. The V and J ends lost 6 bases and 8 bases respectively, with 13 bases between them. Germline V gives CDR1 LGHDT, CDR2 YNNKEL (reference sequence). The CDR3 spans 13 residues. This CDR3 reads CASSPRENEKLFF. The CDR3 bases are TGTGCCAGCAGTCCGAGAGAGAACGAAAAACTGTTTTTT.

The gene calls are TRBV6-1 and TRBJ1-3; D gene unclear. The CDR3 totals 16 residues. V was pared by 0 bases and J by 2 bases, with 11 bases between. Germline V gives CDR1 MNHNS, CDR2 SASEGT. The CDR3 loop reads CASSEALGVAGNTIYF. CDR3 coding DNA: TGTGCCAGCAGTGAAGCGCTCGGGGTAGCTGGAAACACCATATATTTT.

The chain carries TRBV14 and TRBJ1-3; D is undetermined. Germline V gene data show CDR1 as SGHDN and CDR2 as FVKESK. Trimming left V 2 bases short and J 5 bases short, with 16 bases between. CDR3 length: 16 amino acids. The chain's CDR3 is CASSQRPDTVRNTIYF. CDR3 bases: TGTGCCAGCAGCCAAAGACCCGACACTGTTCGAAACACCATATATTTT. The entire variable domain, with the rest obtained from reference TRBV14 and TRBJ1-3, is as follows: EAGVTQFPSHSVIEKGQTVTLRCDPISGHDNLYWYRRVMGKEIKFLLHFVKESKQDESGMPNNRFLAERTGGTYSTLKVQPAELEDSGVYFCASSQRPDTVRNTIYFGEGSWLTVV.

This chain links TRBV6-5 with TRBJ2-1, with 7 positions matching TRBD2. The germline V gene encodes CDR1 MNHEY and CDR2 SVGAGI. The CDR3 is 14 residues long. Unmatched junction bases numbered 7, after V lost 7 bases and J lost 4 bases. CDR3: CASTSSGGYNEQFF. The DNA for the CDR3 is TGTGCCAGCACCTCTAGCGGTGGGTACAATGAGCAGTTCTTC.

In its sample, this clone was seen once. The chain is built from TRBV7-9 and TRBJ1-2, with 7 bases that match TRBD1. J lost 7 bases, V lost 5 bases, and 19 bases had no gene match. This CDR3 is built from 17 residues. Germline values: CDR1 SEHNR, CDR2 FQNEAQ (reference sequence). The CDR3 loop reads CASSTEVLHNRGGGYTF. The CDR3 DNA reads TGTGCCAGCAGCACCGAAGTCCTCCATAACAGGGGTGGTGGCTACACCTTC.

The chain joins TRBV5-1 to TRBJ2-5, with 9 bases that match TRBD2. The length of the CDR3 is 17 residues. Trimming took 0 bases from V and 2 from J; bases not matched to a gene: 8. Germline CDR1 SGHRS, CDR2 YFSETQ. In nucleotides, the CDR3 is TGCGCCAGCAGCTTGGCCGACGGACTAGCGACACAAGAGACCCAGTACTTC. Translating gives CASSLADGLATQETQYF.

CDR3 nucleotides: TGTGCCAGTAGTGCTAACCGGGACAGGGGGGCTGAAGCTTTCTTT. This gives the protein CASSANRDRGAEAFF. J is TRBJ1-1 and V is TRBV19, with 11 positions matching TRBD1. This CDR3 contains 15 residues. V shed 5 bases, J shed 6 bases, and the junction held 8 bases outside the gene matches. In germline, CDR1 is LNHDA, CDR2 SQIVND (reference sequence).